This TCR beta chain emerged from a study of monozygotic twins with inflammatory bowel disease. This CDR3 is built from 14 residues. Germline V CDR1 and CDR2: LNHDA, SQIVND (reference sequence). Following a re-call of the 5' RACE reads, TCRdb has one entry per CDR3 protein and lacks DNA. The table lists 200,000 to 250,000 distinct CDR3 sequences. The chain joins TRBV19 to TRBJ2-7. This receptor was identified in a human donor with ulcerative colitis or Crohn's disease, or a healthy co-twin of an affected twin (not recorded which). Sample: blood. Here the CDR3 reads CASSSTGTNYEQYF.